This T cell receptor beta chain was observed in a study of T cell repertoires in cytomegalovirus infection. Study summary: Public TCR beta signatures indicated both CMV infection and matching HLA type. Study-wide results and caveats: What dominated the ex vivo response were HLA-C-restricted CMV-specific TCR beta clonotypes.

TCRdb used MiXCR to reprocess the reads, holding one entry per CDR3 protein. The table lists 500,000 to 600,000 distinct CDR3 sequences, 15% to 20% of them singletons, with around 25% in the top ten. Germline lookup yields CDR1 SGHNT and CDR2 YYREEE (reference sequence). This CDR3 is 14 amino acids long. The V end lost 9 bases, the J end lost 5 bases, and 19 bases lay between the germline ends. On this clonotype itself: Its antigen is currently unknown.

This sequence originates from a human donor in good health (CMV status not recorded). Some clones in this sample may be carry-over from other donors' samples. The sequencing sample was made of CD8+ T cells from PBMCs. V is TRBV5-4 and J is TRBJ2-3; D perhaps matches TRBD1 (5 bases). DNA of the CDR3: TGTGCCACTCTTACCCTAGGGCAGGGAGATACGCAGTATTTT. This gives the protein CATLTLGQGDTQYF.